The present entry profiles one T cell receptor (beta chain) with its context. This same CDR3 is encoded by further DNA sequences in the sample. This entry belongs to a study of cytomegalovirus exposure and HLA in healthy donors. Study as a whole: HLA-typed donors contributed about 85 million unique TCRs, which were held in an early data release.

The study ran its PCR with 60 Vbeta and 13 Jbeta primers. Repertoires were generated with immunoSEQ multiplex PCR, while TCRdb's copy carries only in-frame clones and drops some. The sample lists 100,000 to 120,000 clones, roughly 80% occurring once. This CDR3 has 14 amino acids. The germline V gene has CDR1 LNHDA and CDR2 SQIVND (reference sequence). V lost 5 bases, J lost 3 bases, and 13 bases lay in between. The V call is TRBV19, the J call TRBJ1-1; weak D call: TRBD1 (6 bases). Material for sequencing was PBMCs. This clonotype was sampled from a woman between 25 and 40 years old in good health and CMV-seronegative. CDR3 DNA sequence: TGTGCCAGTAGTTCCGACAGGACCTACACTGAAGCTTTCTTT. Translated: CASSSDRTYTEAFF.